The sequence of this T cell receptor beta chain was determined in a study of beta chain features in type 1 diabetes. The investigators reverse transcribed all of the isolated RNA, so they sequenced expressed TCRB transcripts. The data were produced by immunoSEQ multiplex PCR, yet TCRdb's version contains in-frame clones alone and is incomplete. Among 130,000 to 150,000 clones listed, 9.2% were seen once. Germline CDR1 and CDR2: LNHDA and SQIVND (reference sequence). The V and J ends lost 6 bases and 6 bases, in that order; junction bases with no gene match: 5. The CDR3 runs 14 residues. The sequencing sample was made of central memory CD4+ T cells from blood. The J gene is TRBJ2-7, the V gene TRBV19; 13 bases are a match to TRBD2. The source is a man younger than 30 in good health. CDR3 coding DNA: TGTGCCAGTAGCACAGGACTAGCGGGGGTCGAGCAGTACTTC. Protein sequence: CASSTGLAGVEQYF.